These T cell receptor beta chains were read from a single sample in a study of T cell changes during pregnancy in multiple sclerosis. The method was immunoSEQ multiplex PCR; TCRdb's version includes in-frame clones alone and lacks a portion of them. Of 32,000 or so clones in the sample, 90% to 95% were seen once. Sequenced material: CD4+ T cells from peripheral blood mononuclear cells, taken in the second trimester of pregnancy. The receptors here all came from a female donor with multiple sclerosis, enrolled in a pregnancy study. Both conserved end residues are trimmed from each CDR3. The order of the fields is V gene, clone size, J gene, CDR3 protein. Clone size appears in some rows only: once, few, many, or a class for an expanded clone.

V: TRBV30; size: .; J: TRBJ1-3; CDR3: AWGSSGNTIY
V: TRBV7-6; size: .; J: TRBJ2-3; CDR3: ASSSGQGPPDTQY
V: TRBV6-1; size: once; J: TRBJ1-2; CDR3: ASISGQGDGYT
V: TRBV4-2; size: .; J: TRBJ1-1; CDR3: ASSHQPGGIK
V: TRBV7-9; size: once; J: TRBJ1-3; CDR3: ASSPTGALGNTIY
V: TRBV30; size: .; J: TRBJ1-2; CDR3: AWRSPGGRGYT
V: TRBV7-2; size: few; J: TRBJ2-7; CDR3: ASSLASGSFYEQY
V: TRBV9; size: .; J: TRBJ1-2; CDR3: ASSVGGTGGLLYGYT
V: TRBV4-1; size: once; J: TRBJ2-1; CDR3: ASSLGETGGRYEQF
V: TRBV7-8; size: .; J: TRBJ1-5; CDR3: ASSLAAGVAPYQPQH
V: TRBV30; size: .; J: TRBJ1-5; CDR3: AWSVREHQPQH